The rows below give T cell receptor beta chains drawn from one sample of a study of cytotoxic CD8 clonotypes in ibrutinib-treated CLL. Method: immunoSEQ multiplex PCR; TCRdb's copy keeps in-frame clones and lacks some. Counted here are about 300,000 clones, approximately 79% occurring once; the ten biggest clones make up about 5.8%. This specimen was PBMCs, taken at disease progression, from a patient treated with ibrutinib. These receptors came from a human donor with chronic lymphocytic leukemia. Each CDR3 is given with its conserved first and last residue. The D gene is left open where the match is weak. Size is stated for part of the rows, as once, few or many counts, or as a class when the clone is expanded.

CDR3nt	CDR3aa	v_gene	abundance	d_gene	j_gene
TGCAGCGTTGCAGGGGGCGAAGCTTTCTTT	CSVAGGEAFF	TRBV29-1	NA	TRBD1	TRBJ1-1
TGTGCCAGCAGCCAAGATTCACACACCAGCTCCTACGAGCAGTACTTC	CASSQDSHTSSYEQYF	TRBV4-2	NA	NA	TRBJ2-7
TGTGCCAGCAGCCCGAGGGGGGGTTCGGGCGAGCAGTACTTC	CASSPRGGSGEQYF	TRBV9	NA	NA	TRBJ2-7
TGCGCCAGCAGCTTGAGGGGGGGTGCGATACAAGAGACCCAGTACTTC	CASSLRGGAIQETQYF	TRBV5-1	NA	NA	TRBJ2-5
TGTGCCAGCGGGCTCGGGACTAGCGGGGGGGCCGGGGAGACCCAGTACTTC	CASGLGTSGGAGETQYF	TRBV4-2	NA	TRBD2	TRBJ2-5
TGTGCCAGCAGCTCCATCGGCCTCTTCCCTGAGCGGGGGGGTCCCAAGAGGAACACCGGGGAGCTGTTTTTT	CASSSIGLFPERGGPKRNTGELFF	TRBV7-1	NA	TRBD2	TRBJ2-2
TGTGCCAGCAGCTTAAGATCAAGATCCGAAGAGACCCAGTACTTC	CASSLRSRSEETQYF	TRBV7-2	once	NA	TRBJ2-5
TGTGCCAGCAGACTGGCTCCCGGGGAAGGGCACGGGGAGCTGTTTTTT	CASRLAPGEGHGELFF	TRBV2	NA	NA	TRBJ2-2
TGTGCCAGCAGCTTGGCGGTCTACTCTGGAAACACCATATATTTT	CASSLAVYSGNTIYF	TRBV5-6	NA	NA	TRBJ1-3
TGTGCCAGCAGGGCAGGTCCGGCCACAGATACGCAGTATTTT	CASRAGPATDTQYF	TRBV6-1	few	NA	TRBJ2-3